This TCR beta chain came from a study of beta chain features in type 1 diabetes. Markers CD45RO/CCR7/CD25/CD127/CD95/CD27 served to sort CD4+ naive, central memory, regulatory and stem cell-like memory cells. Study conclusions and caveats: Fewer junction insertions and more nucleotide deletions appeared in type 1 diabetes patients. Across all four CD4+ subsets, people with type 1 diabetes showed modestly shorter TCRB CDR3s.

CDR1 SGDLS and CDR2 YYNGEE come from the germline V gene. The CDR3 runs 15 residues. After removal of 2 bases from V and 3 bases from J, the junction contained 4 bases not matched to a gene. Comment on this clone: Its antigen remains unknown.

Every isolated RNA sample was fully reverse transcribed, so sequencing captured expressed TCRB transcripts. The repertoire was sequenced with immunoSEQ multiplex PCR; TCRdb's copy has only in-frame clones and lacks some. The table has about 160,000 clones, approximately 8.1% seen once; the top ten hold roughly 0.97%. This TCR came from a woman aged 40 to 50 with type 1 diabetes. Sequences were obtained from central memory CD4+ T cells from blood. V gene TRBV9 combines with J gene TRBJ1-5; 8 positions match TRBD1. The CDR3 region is CASSVGGQVNQPQHF. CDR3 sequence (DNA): TGTGCCAGCAGCGTTGGGGGACAGGTCAATCAGCCCCAGCATTTT.